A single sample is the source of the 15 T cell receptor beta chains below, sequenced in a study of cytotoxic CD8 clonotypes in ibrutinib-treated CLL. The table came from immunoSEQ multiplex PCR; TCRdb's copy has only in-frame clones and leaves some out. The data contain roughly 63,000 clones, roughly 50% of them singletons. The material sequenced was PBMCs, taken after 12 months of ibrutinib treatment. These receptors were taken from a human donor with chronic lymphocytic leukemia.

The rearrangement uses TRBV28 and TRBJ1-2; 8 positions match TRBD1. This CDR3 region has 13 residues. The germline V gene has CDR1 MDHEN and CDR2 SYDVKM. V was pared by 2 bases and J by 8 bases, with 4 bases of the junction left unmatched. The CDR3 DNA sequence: TGTGCCAGCAGTTTAGGACAGGGAAGGGGCTACACCTTC. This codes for CASSLGQGRGYTF.

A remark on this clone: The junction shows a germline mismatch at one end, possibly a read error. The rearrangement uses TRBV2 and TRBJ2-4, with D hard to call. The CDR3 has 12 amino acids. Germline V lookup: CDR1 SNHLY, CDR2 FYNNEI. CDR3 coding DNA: TGTGCCAGCAGTGAATTTCTTGGGCAAAAGAAATTC. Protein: CASSEFLGQKKF. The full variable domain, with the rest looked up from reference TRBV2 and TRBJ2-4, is EPEVTQTPSHQVTQMGQEVILRCVPISNHLYFYWYRQILGQKVEFLVSFYNNEISEKSEIFDDQFSVERPDGSNFTLKIRSTKLEDSAMYFCASSEFLGQKKFGAGTRLSVL.

The CDR3 is CAITHSGGAPHEQFF. The CDR3 DNA is TGTGCCATCACCCATAGCGGGGGGGCACCCCATGAGCAGTTCTTC. V usage is TRBV10-3 and J usage is TRBJ2-1; 11 bases align to TRBD2. Losses at the gene ends were 7 bases for V and 8 bases for J; bases not matched to a gene: 10. This CDR3 contains 15 residues. Germline V CDR1 and CDR2: ENHRY, SYGVKD.

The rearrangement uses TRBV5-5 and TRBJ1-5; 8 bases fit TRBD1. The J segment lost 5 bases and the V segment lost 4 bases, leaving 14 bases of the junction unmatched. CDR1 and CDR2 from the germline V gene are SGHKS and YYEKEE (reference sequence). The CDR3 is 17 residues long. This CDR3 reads CASSRVIGQGGHQPQHF. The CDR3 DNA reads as TGTGCCAGCAGCCGAGTAATAGGACAGGGAGGGCATCAGCCCCAGCATTTT. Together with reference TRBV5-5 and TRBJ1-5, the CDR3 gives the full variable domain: DAGVTQSPTHLIKTRGQQVTLRCSPISGHKSVSWYQQVLGQGPQFIFQYYEKEERGRGNFPDRFSARQFPNYSSELNVNALLLGDSALYLCASSRVIGQGGHQPQHFGDGTRLSIL.

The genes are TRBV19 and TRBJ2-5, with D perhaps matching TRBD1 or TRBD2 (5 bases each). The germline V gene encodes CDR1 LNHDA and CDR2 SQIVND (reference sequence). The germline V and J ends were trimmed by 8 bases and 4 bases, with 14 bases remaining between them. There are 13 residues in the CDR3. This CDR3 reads CASGVSRGETQYF. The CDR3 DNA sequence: TGTGCCAGTGGGGTCTCGAGGGGAGAGACCCAGTACTTC.

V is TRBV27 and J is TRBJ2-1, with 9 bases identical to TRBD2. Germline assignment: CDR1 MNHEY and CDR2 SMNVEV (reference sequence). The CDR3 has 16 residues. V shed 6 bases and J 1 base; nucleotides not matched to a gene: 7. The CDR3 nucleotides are TGTGCCAGCAGCTCCTGGGCGGGAGGGTCCTACAATGAGCAGTTCTTC. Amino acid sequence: CASSSWAGGSYNEQFF.

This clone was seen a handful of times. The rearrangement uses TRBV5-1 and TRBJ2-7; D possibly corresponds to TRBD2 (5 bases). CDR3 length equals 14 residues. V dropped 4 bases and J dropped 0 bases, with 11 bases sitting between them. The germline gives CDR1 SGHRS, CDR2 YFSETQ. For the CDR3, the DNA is TGCGCCAGCAGCCCTGAGCGGAGCTCCTACGAGCAGTACTTC. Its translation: CASSPERSSYEQYF.

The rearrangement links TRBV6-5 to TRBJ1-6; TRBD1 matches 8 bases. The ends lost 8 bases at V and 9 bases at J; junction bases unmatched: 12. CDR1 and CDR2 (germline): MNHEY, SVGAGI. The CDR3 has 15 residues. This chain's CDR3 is CASQSNRGSASPLHF. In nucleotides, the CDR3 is TGTGCCAGCCAGTCTAACAGGGGGTCGGCTTCACCCCTCCACTTT.

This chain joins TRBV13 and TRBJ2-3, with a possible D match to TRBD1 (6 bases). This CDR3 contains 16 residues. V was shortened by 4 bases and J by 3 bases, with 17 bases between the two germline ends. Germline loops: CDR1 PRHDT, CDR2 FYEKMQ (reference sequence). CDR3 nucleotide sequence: TGTGCCAGCAGCTCAAGGGGGTCACACACAACAGATACGCAGTATTTT. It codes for CASSSRGSHTTDTQYF.

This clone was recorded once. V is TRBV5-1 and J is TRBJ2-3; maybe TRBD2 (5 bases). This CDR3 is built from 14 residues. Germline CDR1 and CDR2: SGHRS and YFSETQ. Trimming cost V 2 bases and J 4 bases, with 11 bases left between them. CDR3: CASSLPGSADTQYF. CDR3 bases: TGCGCCAGCAGCTTACCGGGGTCTGCAGATACGCAGTATTTT.

For the CDR3, the DNA is TGTGCCAGCAGCTTCAATAGGGAGGCCCTCCACTTT. Protein: CASSFNREALHF. J is TRBJ1-6 and V is TRBV11-2; D gene unclear. This CDR3 spans 12 amino acids. V was shortened by 3 bases and J by 14 bases, with 11 bases between the two germline ends. Germline CDR1 and CDR2: SGHAT and FQNNGV.

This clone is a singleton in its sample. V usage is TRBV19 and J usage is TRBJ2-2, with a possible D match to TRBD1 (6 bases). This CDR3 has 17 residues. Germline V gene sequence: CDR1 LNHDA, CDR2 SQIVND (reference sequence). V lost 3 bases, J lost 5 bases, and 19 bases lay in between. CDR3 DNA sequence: TGTGCCAGTAGTATGTGGGGGCGGTGGCTGGGAACCGGGGAGCTGTTTTTT. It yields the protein CASSMWGRWLGTGELFF.

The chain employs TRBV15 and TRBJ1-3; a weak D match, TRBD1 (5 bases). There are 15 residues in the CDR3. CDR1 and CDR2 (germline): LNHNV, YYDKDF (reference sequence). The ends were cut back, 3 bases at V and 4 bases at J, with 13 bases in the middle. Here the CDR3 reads CATSRGRDGGNTIYF. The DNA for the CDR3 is TGTGCCACCAGCAGGGGCCGGGACGGAGGAAACACCATATATTTT.

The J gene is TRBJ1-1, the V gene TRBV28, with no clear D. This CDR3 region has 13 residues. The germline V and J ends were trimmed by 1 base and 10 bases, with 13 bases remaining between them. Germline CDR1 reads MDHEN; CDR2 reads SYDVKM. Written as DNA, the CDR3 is TGTGCCAGCAGTTTATCCCAACCCCCCGGAGCTTTCTTT. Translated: CASSLSQPPGAFF.

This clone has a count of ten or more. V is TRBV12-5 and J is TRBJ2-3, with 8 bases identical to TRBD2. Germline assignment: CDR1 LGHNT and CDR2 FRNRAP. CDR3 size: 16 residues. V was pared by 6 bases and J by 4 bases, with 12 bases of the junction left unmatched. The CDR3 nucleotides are TGTGCTAGTGGCATGAAAGGACTAGCAGGTGCAGATACGCAGTATTTT. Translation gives CASGMKGLAGADTQYF.